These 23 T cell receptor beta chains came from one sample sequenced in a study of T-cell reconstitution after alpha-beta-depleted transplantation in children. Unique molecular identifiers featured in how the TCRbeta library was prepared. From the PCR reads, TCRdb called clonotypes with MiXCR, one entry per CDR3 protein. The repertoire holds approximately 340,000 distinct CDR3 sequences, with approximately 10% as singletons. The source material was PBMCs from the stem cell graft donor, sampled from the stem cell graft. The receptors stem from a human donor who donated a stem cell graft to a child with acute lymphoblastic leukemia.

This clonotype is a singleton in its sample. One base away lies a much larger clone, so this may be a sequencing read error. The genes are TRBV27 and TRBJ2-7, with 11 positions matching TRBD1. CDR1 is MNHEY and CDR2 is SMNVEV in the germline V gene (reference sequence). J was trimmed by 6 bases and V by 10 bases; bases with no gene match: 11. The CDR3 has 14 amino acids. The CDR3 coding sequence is TGTGCCACCAGAAGGACAGGGGGCTCCCGCGAGCAGTACTTC. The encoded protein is CATRRTGGSREQYF.

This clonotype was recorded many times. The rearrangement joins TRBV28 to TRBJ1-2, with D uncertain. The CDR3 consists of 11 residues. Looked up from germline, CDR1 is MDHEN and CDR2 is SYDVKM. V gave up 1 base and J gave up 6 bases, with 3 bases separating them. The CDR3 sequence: CASSLFDGYTF. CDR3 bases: TGTGCCAGCAGTTTATTTGATGGCTACACCTTC.

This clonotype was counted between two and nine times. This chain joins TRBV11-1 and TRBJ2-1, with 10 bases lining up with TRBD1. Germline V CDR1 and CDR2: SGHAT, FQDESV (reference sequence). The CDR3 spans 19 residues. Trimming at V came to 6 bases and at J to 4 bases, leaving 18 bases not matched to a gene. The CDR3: CASSSPGQGSIEWYNEQFF. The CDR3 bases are TGTGCCAGCAGTTCTCCGGGACAGGGGAGCATCGAGTGGTACAATGAGCAGTTCTTC.

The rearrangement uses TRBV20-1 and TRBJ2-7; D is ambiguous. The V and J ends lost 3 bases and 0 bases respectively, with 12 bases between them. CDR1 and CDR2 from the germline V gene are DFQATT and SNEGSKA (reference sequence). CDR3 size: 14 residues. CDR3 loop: CSASTQTRSYEQYF. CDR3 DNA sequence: TGCAGTGCTAGTACCCAGACCCGCTCCTACGAGCAGTACTTC.

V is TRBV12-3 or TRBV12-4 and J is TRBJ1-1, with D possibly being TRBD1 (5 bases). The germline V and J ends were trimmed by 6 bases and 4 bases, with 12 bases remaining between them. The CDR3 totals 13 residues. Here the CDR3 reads CASRGGLGTEAFF. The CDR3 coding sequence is TGTGCCAGCAGGGGGGGGTTGGGCACTGAAGCTTTCTTT.

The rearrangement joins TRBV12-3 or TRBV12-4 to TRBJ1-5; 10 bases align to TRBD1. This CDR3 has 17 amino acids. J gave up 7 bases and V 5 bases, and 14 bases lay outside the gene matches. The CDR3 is CASSPLGQGEESQPQHF. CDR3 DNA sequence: TGTGCCAGCAGTCCCCTTGGACAGGGGGAAGAGTCACAGCCCCAGCATTTT.

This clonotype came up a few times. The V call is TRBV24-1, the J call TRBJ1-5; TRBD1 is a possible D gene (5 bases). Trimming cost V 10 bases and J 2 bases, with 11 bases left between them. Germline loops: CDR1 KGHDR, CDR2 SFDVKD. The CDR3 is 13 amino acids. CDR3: CATRGAGNQPQHF. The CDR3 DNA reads TGTGCCACGAGGGGCGCGGGCAATCAGCCCCAGCATTTT.

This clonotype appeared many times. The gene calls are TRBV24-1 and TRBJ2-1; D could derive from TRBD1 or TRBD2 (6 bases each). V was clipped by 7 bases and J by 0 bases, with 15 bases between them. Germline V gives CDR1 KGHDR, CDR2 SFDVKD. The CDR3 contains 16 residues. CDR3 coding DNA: TGTGCCACCAGACTCACAGGGACTTACTCCTACAATGAGCAGTTCTTC. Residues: CATRLTGTYSYNEQFF.

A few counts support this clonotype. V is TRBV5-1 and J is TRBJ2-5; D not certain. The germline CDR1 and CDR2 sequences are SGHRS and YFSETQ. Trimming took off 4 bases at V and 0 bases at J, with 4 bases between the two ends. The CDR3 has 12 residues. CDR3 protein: CASSVDQETQYF. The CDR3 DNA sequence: TGCGCCAGCAGCGTGGACCAAGAGACCCAGTACTTC.

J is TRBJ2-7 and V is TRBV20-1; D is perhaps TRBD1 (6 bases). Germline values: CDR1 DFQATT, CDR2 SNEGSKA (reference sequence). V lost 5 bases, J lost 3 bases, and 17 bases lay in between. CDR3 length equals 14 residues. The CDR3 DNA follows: TGCAGTGCTTCGTTTCAGGGGAGCAACTACGAGCAGTACTTC. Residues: CSASFQGSNYEQYF.

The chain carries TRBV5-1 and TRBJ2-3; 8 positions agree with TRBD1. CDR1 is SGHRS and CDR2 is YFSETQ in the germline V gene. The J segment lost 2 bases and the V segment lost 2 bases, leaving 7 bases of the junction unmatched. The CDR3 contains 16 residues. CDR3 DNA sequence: TGCGCCAGCAGCTTCGCGACAGGGGTTGACACAGATACGCAGTATTTT. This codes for CASSFATGVDTDTQYF.

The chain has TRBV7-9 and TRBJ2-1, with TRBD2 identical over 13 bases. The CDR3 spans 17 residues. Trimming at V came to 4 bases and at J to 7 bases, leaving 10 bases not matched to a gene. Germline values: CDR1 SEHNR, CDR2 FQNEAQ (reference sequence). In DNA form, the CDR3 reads TGTGCCAGCAGCTCCGCAACTAGCGGGAGGGTGTGGAATGAGCAGTTCTTC. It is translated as CASSSATSGRVWNEQFF. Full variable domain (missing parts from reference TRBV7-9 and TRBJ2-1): DTGVSQNPRHKITKRGQNVTFRCDPISEHNRLYWYRQTLGQGPEFLTYFQNEAQLEKSRLLSDRFSAERPKGSFSTLEIQRTEQGDSAMYLCASSSATSGRVWNEQFFGPGTRLTVL.

The CDR3 DNA follows: TGTGCCAGCAGTTACCCGGACAGGGCACCGAACACTGAAGCTTTCTTT. Residues: CASSYPDRAPNTEAFF. The V gene is TRBV6-5, the J gene TRBJ1-1; 8 nucleotides match TRBD1. The CDR3 covers 16 residues. Germline V gene lookup returns CDR1 MNHEY and CDR2 SVGAGI. Losses at the gene ends were 2 bases for V and 1 base for J; bases not matched to a gene: 6.

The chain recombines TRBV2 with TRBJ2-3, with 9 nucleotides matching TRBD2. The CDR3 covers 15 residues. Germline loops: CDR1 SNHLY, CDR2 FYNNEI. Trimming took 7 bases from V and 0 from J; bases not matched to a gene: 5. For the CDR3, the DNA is TGTGCCAGCACGCGGGAGGGCCTCAGCACAGATACGCAGTATTTT. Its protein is CASTREGLSTDTQYF.

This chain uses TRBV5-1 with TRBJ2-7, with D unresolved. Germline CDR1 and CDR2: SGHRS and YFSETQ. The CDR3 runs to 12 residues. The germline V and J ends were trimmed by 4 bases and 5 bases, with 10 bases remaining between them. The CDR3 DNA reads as TGCGCCAGCAGCCGGCTGGGGAACGAGCAGTACTTC. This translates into CASSRLGNEQYF.

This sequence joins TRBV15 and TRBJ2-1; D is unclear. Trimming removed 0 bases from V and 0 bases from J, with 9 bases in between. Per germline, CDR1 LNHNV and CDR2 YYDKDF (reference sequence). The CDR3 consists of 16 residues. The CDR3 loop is CATSREAMRSYNEQFF. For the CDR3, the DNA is TGTGCCACCAGCAGAGAAGCTATGCGCTCCTACAATGAGCAGTTCTTC.

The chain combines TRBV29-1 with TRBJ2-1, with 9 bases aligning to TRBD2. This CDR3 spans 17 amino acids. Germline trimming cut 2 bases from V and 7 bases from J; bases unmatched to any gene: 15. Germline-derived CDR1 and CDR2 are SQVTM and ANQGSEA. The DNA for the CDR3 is TGCAGCGTTGAATGGGGCCTAGCGGGATTGTCGGGGAATGAGCAGTTCTTC. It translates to CSVEWGLAGLSGNEQFF.

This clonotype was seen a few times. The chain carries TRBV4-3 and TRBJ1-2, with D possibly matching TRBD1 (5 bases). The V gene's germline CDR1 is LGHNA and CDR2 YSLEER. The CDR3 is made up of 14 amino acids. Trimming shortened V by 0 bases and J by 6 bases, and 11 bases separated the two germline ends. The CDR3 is CASSQESGPNGYTF. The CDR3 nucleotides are TGCGCCAGCAGCCAAGAATCAGGGCCTAATGGCTACACCTTC.

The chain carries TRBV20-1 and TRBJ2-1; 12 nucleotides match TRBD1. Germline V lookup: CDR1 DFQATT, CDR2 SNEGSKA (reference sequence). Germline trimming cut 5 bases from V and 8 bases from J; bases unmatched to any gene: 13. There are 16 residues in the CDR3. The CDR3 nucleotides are TGCAGTGCTCGCAACTCCGGGACAGGGGGCCGATATGAGCAGTTCTTC. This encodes CSARNSGTGGRYEQFF.

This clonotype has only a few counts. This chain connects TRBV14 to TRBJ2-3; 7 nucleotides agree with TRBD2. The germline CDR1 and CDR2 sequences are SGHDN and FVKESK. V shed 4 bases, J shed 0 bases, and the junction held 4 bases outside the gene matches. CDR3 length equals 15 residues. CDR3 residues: CASSRRDYSTDTQYF. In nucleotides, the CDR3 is TGTGCCAGCAGCCGCCGGGACTACAGCACAGATACGCAGTATTTT.

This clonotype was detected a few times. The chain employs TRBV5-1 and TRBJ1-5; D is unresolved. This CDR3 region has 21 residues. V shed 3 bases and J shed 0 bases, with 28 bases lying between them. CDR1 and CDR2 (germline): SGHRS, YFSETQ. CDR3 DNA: TGCGCCAGCAGCTCACCCTGGTGGGAGGACCTGCACATGGATAGCAATCAGCCCCAGCATTTT. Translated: CASSSPWWEDLHMDSNQPQHF.

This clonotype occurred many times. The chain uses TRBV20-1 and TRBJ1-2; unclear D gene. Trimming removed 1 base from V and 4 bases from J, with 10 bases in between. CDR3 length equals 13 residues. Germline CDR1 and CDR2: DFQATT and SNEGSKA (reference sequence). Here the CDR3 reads CSARASTIYGYTF. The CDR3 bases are TGCAGTGCTAGAGCCTCCACTATCTATGGCTACACCTTC.

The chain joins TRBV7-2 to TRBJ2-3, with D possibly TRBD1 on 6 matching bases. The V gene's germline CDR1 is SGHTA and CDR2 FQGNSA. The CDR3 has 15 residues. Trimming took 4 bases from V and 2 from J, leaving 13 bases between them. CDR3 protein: CASSYLQGNTDTQYF. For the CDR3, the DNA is TGTGCCAGCAGCTACCTACAGGGAAACACAGATACGCAGTATTTT.